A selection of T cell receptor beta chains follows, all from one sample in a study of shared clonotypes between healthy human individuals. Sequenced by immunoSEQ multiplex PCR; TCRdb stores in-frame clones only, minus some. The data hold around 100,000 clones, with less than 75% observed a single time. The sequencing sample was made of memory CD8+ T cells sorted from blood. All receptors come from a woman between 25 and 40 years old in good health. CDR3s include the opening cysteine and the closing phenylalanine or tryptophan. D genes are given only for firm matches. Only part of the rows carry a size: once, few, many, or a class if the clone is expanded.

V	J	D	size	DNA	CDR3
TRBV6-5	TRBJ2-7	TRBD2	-	TGTGCCAGCAGTTATGGGCTAGCGGGTGGGGAGCAGTACTTC	CASSYGLAGGEQYF
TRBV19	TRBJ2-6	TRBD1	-	TGTGCCAGTATTGGGACAGCAGGGGCCAACGTCCTGACTTTC	CASIGTAGANVLTF
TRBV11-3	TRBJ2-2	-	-	TGTGCCAGCAGCTCCGGAACAGTCGGAGCCGGGGAGCTGTTTTTT	CASSSGTVGAGELFF
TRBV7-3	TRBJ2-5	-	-	TGTGCCAGCAGCCGAGGCAGCCCGTCCTTGGAGACCCAGTACTTC	CASSRGSPSLETQYF
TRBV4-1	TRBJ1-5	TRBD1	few	TGCGCCAGCAGCCACAGACAGGGAGATCAGCCCCAGCATTTT	CASSHRQGDQPQHF
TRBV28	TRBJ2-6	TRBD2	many	TGTGCCAGCAGTTCGTTCTGGGGTGGGGAGGGATTAGGGGCCAACGTCCTGACTTTC	CASSSFWGGEGLGANVLTF
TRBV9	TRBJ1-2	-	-	TGTGCCAGCAGCGCCTATATGTGGTTCGATGGCTACACCTTC	CASSAYMWFDGYTF
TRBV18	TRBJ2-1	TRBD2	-	TGTGCCAGCTCACCACCGGGTCAGGCAGGCGGCGGGGGGCAGTTCTTC	CASSPPGQAGGGGQFF
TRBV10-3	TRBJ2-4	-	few	TGTGCCATCAGTGAAGGGACACTTAAGCACCGAGCCAAAAACATTCAGTACTTC	CAISEGTLKHRAKNIQYF
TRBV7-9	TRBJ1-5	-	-	TGTGCCAGCAGCTGGGACACGAATCAGCCCCAGCATTTT	CASSWDTNQPQHF
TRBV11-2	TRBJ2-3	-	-	TGTGCCAGCAGCCCCAGGCCGGTGGGTACGCAGTATTTT	CASSPRPVGTQYF
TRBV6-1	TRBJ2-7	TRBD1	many	TGTGCCAGCAAGATTTCCGGACAGGGCCGCGACGAGCAGTACTTC	CASKISGQGRDEQYF
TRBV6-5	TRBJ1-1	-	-	TGTGCCAGCAGTTACTCAGGGAAGCACCTTTACCCTGAAGCTTTCTTT	CASSYSGKHLYPEAFF
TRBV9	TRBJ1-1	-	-	TGTGCCAGCAGCGTAGACGGGAACACTGAAGCTTTCTTT	CASSVDGNTEAFF
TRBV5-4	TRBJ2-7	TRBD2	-	TGTGCCAGTTCAGCGGGATGGGCCTACGAGCAGTACTTC	CASSAGWAYEQYF
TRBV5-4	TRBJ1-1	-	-	TGTGCCAGCAGCTTGGAGGCGAGCGTAAAGGTAAAAGCTTTCTTT	CASSLEASVKVKAFF
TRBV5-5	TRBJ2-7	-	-	TGTGCCAGCAGTCTACAGGGAATTTGGTACGAGCAGTACTTC	CASSLQGIWYEQYF
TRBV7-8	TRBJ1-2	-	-	TGTGCCAGCAGCTTAGCTTCTCTGGGAGACAACTATGGCTACACCTTC	CASSLASLGDNYGYTF
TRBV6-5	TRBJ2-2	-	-	TGTGCCAGCAGTTTTACAGGGACCGGGGAGCTGTTTTTT	CASSFTGTGELFF
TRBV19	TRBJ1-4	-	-	TGTGCCAGCTCACCCCCGGGGGGGCCGGATGAAAAACTGTTTTTT	CASSPPGGPDEKLFF
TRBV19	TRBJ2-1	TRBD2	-	TGTGCCAGTAGTACGGGAGGGTTGGACGAGCAGTTCTTC	CASSTGGLDEQFF
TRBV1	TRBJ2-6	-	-	TGCACCAGCAGACGAGCTTGTGCACAAAGTCGGGCCAACGTCCTGACTTTC	CTSRRACAQSRANVLTF
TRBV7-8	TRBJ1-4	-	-	TGTGCCAGCAGCTTAGCTGGGGGCGCAAGGGAAAAACTGTTTTTT	CASSLAGGAREKLFF
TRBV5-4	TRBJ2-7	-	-	TGTGCCAGCAGCCAACTCCGGGAGCCTTGGGAGCAGTACTTC	CASSQLREPWEQYF
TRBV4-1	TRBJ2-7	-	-	TGCGCCAGCAGCCAAGACGCTCCGTGGGGGCTCCCGTGGTACGAGCAGTACTTC	CASSQDAPWGLPWYEQYF
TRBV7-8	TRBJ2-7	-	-	TGTGCCAGCAGCTTAAGGGGGGGGAACGAGCAGTACTTC	CASSLRGGNEQYF
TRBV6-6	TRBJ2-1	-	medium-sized	TGTGCCAGCAGTTACATGGCGGGGAAGAACAATGAGCAGTTCTTC	CASSYMAGKNNEQFF
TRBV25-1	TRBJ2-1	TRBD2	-	TGTGCCAGCAGTGCCGGGCCGGGACTAGGCGACAATGAGCAGTTCTTC	CASSAGPGLGDNEQFF
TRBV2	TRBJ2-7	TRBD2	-	TGTGCCAGCAGTGAGTGGGTAGCGGGGTGTGAGCAGTACTTC	CASSEWVAGCEQYF
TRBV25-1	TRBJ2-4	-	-	TGTGCCAGCAGTGAATTGGGGGAGGCCGGGCGAGTTCAGTACTTC	CASSELGEAGRVQYF
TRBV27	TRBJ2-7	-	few	TGTGCCAGCAGTTTGACGACAGCCCCCTACGAGCAGTACTTC	CASSLTTAPYEQYF
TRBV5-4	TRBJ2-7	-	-	TGTGCCAGCAGCTTGGGCAGGGCTCCGGGGCGAGCGGAGTACTTC	CASSLGRAPGRAEYF
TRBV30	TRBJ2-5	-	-	TGTGCCTGGAGTAACCCGCGTTTCATCCAAGAGACCCAGTACTTC	CAWSNPRFIQETQYF
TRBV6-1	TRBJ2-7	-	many	TGTGCCAGCAGTGAGGTGTGGGGCTACGAGCAGTACTTC	CASSEVWGYEQYF
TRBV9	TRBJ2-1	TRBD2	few	TGTGCCAGCAGCGTAGGGACTAGCGGGACCCTTGGGAGTGATGAGCAGTTCTTC	CASSVGTSGTLGSDEQFF
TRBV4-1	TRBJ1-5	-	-	TGCGCCAGCAGTCGTACGACCCTGAGCAATCAGCCCCAGCATTTT	CASSRTTLSNQPQHF
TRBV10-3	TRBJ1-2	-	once	TGTGCCACTACAGGACAAAGACCCAACTATGGCTACACCTTC	CATTGQRPNYGYTF
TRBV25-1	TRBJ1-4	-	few	TGTGCCAGCAGTTTGCGTGGTGAAAAACTGTTTTTT	CASSLRGEKLFF
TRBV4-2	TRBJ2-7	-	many	TGTGCCAGCAGCCAAGATCTCCTCTACGAGCAGTACTTC	CASSQDLLYEQYF
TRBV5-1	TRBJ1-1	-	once	TGCGCCAGCAGCTTGACGCTCTTGACTGAAACTGAAGCTTTCTTT	CASSLTLLTETEAFF
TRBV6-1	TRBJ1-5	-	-	TGTGCCAGCAGTACCCGGGAAGGGGACGGTCAGCCCCAGCATTTT	CASSTREGDGQPQHF
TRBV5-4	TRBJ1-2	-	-	TGTGCCAGCAGCGTCGGGACTCAGAAGGGCTACACCTTC	CASSVGTQKGYTF
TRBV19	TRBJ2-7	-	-	TGTGCCAGTAGGGCATCGGATACCTACGAGCAGTACTTC	CASRASDTYEQYF
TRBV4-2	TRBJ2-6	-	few	TGTGCCAGCAGCCAAGATGGGTCCTCTGGGGCCAACGTCCTGACTTTC	CASSQDGSSGANVLTF
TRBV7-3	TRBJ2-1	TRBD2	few	TGTGCCAGCAGCTCTAGCGGGAGCCCCAATGAGCAGTTCTTC	CASSSSGSPNEQFF
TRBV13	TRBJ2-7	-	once	TGTGCCAGCACCAGACTGTGGGGTGGGCAGGGTGGCGACGAGCAGTACTTC	CASTRLWGGQGGDEQYF
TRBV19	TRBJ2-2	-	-	TGTGCCAGTAGTTTCTCCCGGGAAAGCAGGGAGCTGTTTTTT	CASSFSRESRELFF
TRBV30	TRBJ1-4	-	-	TGTGCCTGGAGTGTCACTAATGAAAAACTGTTTTTT	CAWSVTNEKLFF
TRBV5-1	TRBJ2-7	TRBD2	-	TGCGCCAGCAGCTTGGGAGCCCCGAGACTAGCGGGAGGCCACGAGCAGTACTTC	CASSLGAPRLAGGHEQYF
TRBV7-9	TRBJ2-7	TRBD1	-	TGTGCCAGCAGCTTCACAGGGGATTGGAGTTCCTACGAGCAGTACTTC	CASSFTGDWSSYEQYF
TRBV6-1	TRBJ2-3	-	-	TGTGCCAGCAGTGCGCCCGGGACAGGGAGCGGGAGCGATACGCAGTATTTT	CASSAPGTGSGSDTQYF
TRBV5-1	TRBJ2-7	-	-	TGCGCCAGCAGCTTGGATAGGACAACATACGAGCAGTACTTC	CASSLDRTTYEQYF
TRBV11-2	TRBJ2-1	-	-	TGTGCCAGCAGCCTGGGACCGGTGGGAAATGAGCAGTTCTTC	CASSLGPVGNEQFF
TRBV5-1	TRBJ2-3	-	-	TGCGCCAGCAGCTTGGAAGGCAGGGGGGACACAGATACGCAGTATTTT	CASSLEGRGDTDTQYF
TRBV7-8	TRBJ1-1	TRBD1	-	TGTGCCAGCAGCTTAGAATGGGACAGGGAGGTCGCTGAAGCTTTCTTT	CASSLEWDREVAEAFF
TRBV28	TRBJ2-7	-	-	TGTGCCAGCAGTTTCATTCGTGGCGGTGAACAGTACTTC	CASSFIRGGEQYF
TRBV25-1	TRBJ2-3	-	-	TGTGCCAGCGAGTGGCCTGGGACGACAGATACGCAGTATTTT	CASEWPGTTDTQYF
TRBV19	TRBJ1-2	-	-	TGTGCCAGCCATAGCCCCGGGACCTACACCGGGGGCTACACCTTC	CASHSPGTYTGGYTF
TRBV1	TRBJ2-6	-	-	TGCACCAGCAGATTGACTTGTGCACAAAGTCGGGCCAACGTCCTGACTTTC	CTSRLTCAQSRANVLTF